The present TCR beta chain was sequenced within a study of cytomegalovirus exposure and HLA in healthy donors. Regarding the study as a whole: A link between a missense DCLRE1C variant and TCR beta V- and J-gene trimming emerged from a later analysis.

60 Vbeta and 13 Jbeta primers were used in PCR. Here immunoSEQ multiplex PCR was the method, and the copy in TCRdb shows in-frame clones only, minus some. This table holds fewer than 250,000 clones, about 81% found once. Among the donors, all were healthy bone marrow donors. CDR1 is SSHAT and CDR2 is FNYEAQ in the germline V gene (reference sequence). This CDR3 spans 16 amino acids. Notes on this clone: Its target is unknown.

The sequencing sample was made of PBMCs. This TCR was recovered from a man aged 25-45 years in good health and CMV-seropositive. The V and J genes are TRBV7-7 and TRBJ2-3, with TRBD2 as a possible D gene (5 bases). CDR3 protein: CANSLNPGSPTDTQYF. CDR3 nucleotide sequence: TGTGCTAACAGCTTAAATCCGGGGTCCCCCACAGATACGCAGTATTTT. The full variable domain, rest sourced from reference TRBV7-7 and TRBJ2-3, is GAGVSQSPRYKVTKRGQDVTLRCDPISSHATLYWYQQALGQGPEFLTYFNYEAQPDKSGLPSDRFSAERPEGSISTLTIQRTEQRDSAMYRCANSLNPGSPTDTQYFGPGTRLTVL.